The 2 T cell receptor beta chains given below trace back to one sample, sequenced in a study of response to subunit inactivated influenza vaccine. TCRdb re-called the RT-PCR reads through MiXCR, storing one row per CDR3 protein. Of under 800,000 distinct CDR3 sequences listed, over 11% are singletons. Here the sequenced sample was PBMCs from blood, taken 14 to 15 days before vaccination. Source of these receptors: a man in his fifties or sixties who received an inactivated influenza vaccine.

This clonotype was counted a few times. The J gene is TRBJ1-5, the V gene TRBV12-3 or TRBV12-4, with no clear D. V gave up 2 bases and J gave up 8 bases, with 7 bases separating them. CDR3 length: 12 amino acids. The CDR3 protein is CASSLIVEPQHF. Here the CDR3 DNA reads TGTGCCAGCAGTTTAATCGTGGAGCCCCAGCATTTT.

This clonotype has ten or more counts. The V gene is TRBV12-3 or TRBV12-4, the J gene TRBJ2-3; unclear D gene. The V and J ends lost 1 base and 2 bases respectively, with 7 bases between them. The CDR3 covers 14 residues. CDR3 region: CASSLGLTTDTQYF. CDR3 coding DNA: TGTGCCAGCAGTTTAGGTCTGACCACAGATACGCAGTATTTT.